This T cell receptor (beta chain) was recovered during a study of CD8+CD57+ T cells in acquired aplastic anemia. This clonotype was detected many times. CDR3 and TCR beta VDJ profiling relied on genomic DNA as the template. One entry per CDR3 protein, called by TCRdb with MiXCR from the reads. This repertoire shows around 500,000 distinct CDR3 sequences, under 40% found once; its top ten account for 0.82%. Sequencing involved patients with CD8+CD57+ cell expansion previously shown by flow cytometry. Germline assignment: CDR1 SEHNR and CDR2 FQNEAQ (reference sequence). This CDR3 comprises 12 residues. The V end lost 4 bases, the J end lost 4 bases, and 8 bases lay between the germline ends.

The genes are TRBV7-9 and TRBJ2-7; D is unresolved. The TCR originated in a human donor with aplastic anemia. Sequencing used sorted CD4+, CD8+, or CD8+CD57+ T cells (not recorded which) from PBMCs. The CDR3 is CASSSSLYEQYF. The CDR3 coding sequence is TGTGCCAGCAGCTCCTCCTTGTACGAGCAGTACTTC.